The source of this T cell receptor (beta chain) is a study of T cells after yellow fever vaccination. In TCRdb, the 5' RACE reads were re-called with MiXCR into one record per CDR3 protein. The sample has 78,000 or so distinct CDR3 sequences, around 7% seen once. Trimming cost V 7 bases and J 1 base, with 10 bases left between them. Germline V gene lookup returns CDR1 SQVTM and CDR2 ANQGSEA. The CDR3 runs 12 residues. About this clonotype: Its target is unknown.

Findings and caveats of the study: Abundant bulk-population clonotypes could contaminate the FACS-sorted repertoires. Clones that expanded after primary vaccination mostly reappeared after the booster (nearly 98% CD4, 80% to 90% CD8). Shared CD4/CD8 clonotypes were a small share, likely from convergent recombination.

This rearrangement joins TRBV29-1 to TRBJ1-1, with no clear D. Sequencing used CD8+ T cells sorted from PBMCs, obtained 10 to 11 days after the first yellow fever vaccination. This clonotype was sampled from a man aged 18 to 35 who received the YFV17D yellow fever vaccine. For the CDR3, the DNA is TGCAGCGGACGGACGGGGAACACTGAAGCTTTCTTT. This sequence encodes CSGRTGNTEAFF.